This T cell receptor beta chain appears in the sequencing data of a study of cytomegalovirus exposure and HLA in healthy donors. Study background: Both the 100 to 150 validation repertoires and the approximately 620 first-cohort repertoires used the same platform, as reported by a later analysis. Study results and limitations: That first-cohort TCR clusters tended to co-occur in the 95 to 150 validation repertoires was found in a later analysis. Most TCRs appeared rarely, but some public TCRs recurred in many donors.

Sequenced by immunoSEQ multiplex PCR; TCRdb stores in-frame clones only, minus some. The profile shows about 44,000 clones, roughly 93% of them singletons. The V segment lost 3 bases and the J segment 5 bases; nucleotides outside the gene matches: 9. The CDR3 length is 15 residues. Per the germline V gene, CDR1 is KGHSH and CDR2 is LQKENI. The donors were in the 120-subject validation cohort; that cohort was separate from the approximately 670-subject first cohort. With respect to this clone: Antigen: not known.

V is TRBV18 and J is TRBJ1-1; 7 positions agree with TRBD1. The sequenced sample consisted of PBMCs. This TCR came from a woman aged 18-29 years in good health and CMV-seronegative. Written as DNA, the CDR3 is TGTGCCAGCTCACCTACAACAGGGGTTGAGACTGAAGCTTTCTTT. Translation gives CASSPTTGVETEAFF.